The 21 T cell receptor beta chains below were found in one sample sequenced in a study of blood T cell repertoires in COVID-19. The repertoire was sequenced with immunoSEQ multiplex PCR; TCRdb's copy has only in-frame clones and lacks some. Of about 180,000 clones in the sample, 80% to 90% were seen once. The sequenced material came from peripheral blood. The receptors derive from a man aged 18-30 years who had recovered from COVID-19.

This chain links TRBV7-2 with TRBJ2-1; weak D call: TRBD1 (5 bases). This CDR3 has 15 residues. The germline V gene has CDR1 SGHTA and CDR2 FQGNSA. V lost 4 bases, J lost 5 bases, and 15 bases lay in between. The CDR3 here is CASSSTGEGDNEQFF. DNA of the CDR3: TGTGCCAGCAGCTCCACTGGGGAAGGGGACAATGAGCAGTTCTTC.

The V call is TRBV12-3 or TRBV12-4, the J call TRBJ1-2; TRBD1 matches at 7 bases. Trimming took 3 bases from V and 4 from J; bases not matched to a gene: 2. The CDR3 has 13 residues. The CDR3 DNA sequence: TGTGCCAGCAGTTTGTCAGGGGGCTATGGCTACACCTTC. Translating gives CASSLSGGYGYTF.

The chain joins TRBV19 to TRBJ1-6; perhaps TRBD1 as D (6 bases). Looked up from germline, CDR1 is LNHDA and CDR2 is SQIVND (reference sequence). CDR3 size: 15 residues. Trimming stripped 5 bases from V and 4 bases from J, with 12 bases between. CDR3 nucleotide sequence: TGTGCCAGTAGTCCAGAGACAGGTTATAATTCACCCCTCCACTTT. Protein product: CASSPETGYNSPLHF. Drawing the rest from reference TRBV19 and TRBJ1-6, the complete variable domain is DGGITQSPKYLFRKEGQNVTLSCEQNLNHDAMYWYRQDPGQGLRLIYYSQIVNDFQKGDIAEGYSVSREKKESFPLTVTSAQKNPTAFYLCASSPETGYNSPLHFGNGTRLTVT.

The chain couples TRBV5-1 to TRBJ1-2; the match to TRBD1 covers 7 bases. The germline V gene has CDR1 SGHRS and CDR2 YFSETQ. Germline trimming cut 4 bases from V and 2 bases from J; bases unmatched to any gene: 11. This CDR3 spans 16 amino acids. This CDR3 is CASSPETGKPNYGYTF. The CDR3 nucleotides read TGCGCCAGCAGCCCAGAGACAGGGAAGCCGAACTATGGCTACACCTTC.

In its sample, this clone was seen once. The CDR3 protein is CASSQPGTGEETQYF. CDR3 DNA: TGTGCCAGCTCACAACCCGGGACAGGAGAAGAGACCCAGTACTTC. The chain links TRBV18 to TRBJ2-5, with 8 bases identical to TRBD1. The germline V gene has CDR1 KGHSH and CDR2 LQKENI. With V trimmed by 4 bases and J by 3 bases, 7 bases remained unmatched. CDR3 length: 15 residues.

V gene TRBV28 combines with J gene TRBJ1-1, with 10 positions matching TRBD1. From germline, CDR1 is MDHEN and CDR2 SYDVKM. The V and J ends lost 8 bases and 4 bases, in that order; junction bases with no gene match: 16. This CDR3 contains 17 residues. The CDR3 loop reads CASRTGGRFRPSTEAFF. CDR3 DNA sequence: TGTGCCAGCCGGACAGGGGGACGATTCCGGCCATCCACTGAAGCTTTCTTT.

The chain has TRBV2 and TRBJ1-2; possibly TRBD1 for D (5 bases). CDR1 and CDR2 (germline): SNHLY, FYNNEI. This CDR3 has 13 amino acids. V lost 8 bases and J 7 bases, leaving 17 bases between the germline ends. The CDR3, as DNA: TGTGCCAGCCTTCAGGCCCCAAGGGGTGGCTACACCTTC. Protein sequence: CASLQAPRGGYTF.

A word on this clone: Other DNA sequences in the same sample also yield this CDR3. The chain joins TRBV7-2 to TRBJ2-5; 7 nucleotides agree with TRBD2. CDR1 SGHTA and CDR2 FQGNSA come from the germline V gene. Trimming took 3 bases from V and 4 from J; bases not matched to a gene: 5. The CDR3 sequence is 14 residues long. The CDR3 DNA follows: TGTGCCAGCAGCTTGACGGGAGGCCGAGAGACCCAGTACTTC. Its translation: CASSLTGGRETQYF.

The rearrangement links TRBV27 to TRBJ1-1; weak D call: TRBD1 (5 bases). Germline V CDR1 and CDR2: MNHEY, SMNVEV (reference sequence). The CDR3 extends over 14 amino acids. V lost 5 bases and J lost 4, with 14 bases in between. CDR3 residues: CASSLQGTGTEAFF. The CDR3 DNA sequence: TGTGCCAGCAGTCTTCAGGGCACGGGCACTGAAGCTTTCTTT.

V gene TRBV12-3 or TRBV12-4 combines with J gene TRBJ1-2; 7 nucleotides align to TRBD1. This CDR3 has 12 amino acids. Losses at the gene ends were 2 bases for V and 8 bases for J; bases not matched to a gene: 2. The CDR3 reads CASSLSDRGYTF. In nucleotides, the CDR3 is TGTGCCAGCAGTTTATCGGACAGGGGCTACACCTTC.

This chain uses TRBV9 with TRBJ2-1; D is unclear. V lost 0 bases and J 4 bases, leaving 11 bases between the germline ends. The CDR3 is 15 residues long. In germline, CDR1 is SGDLS, CDR2 YYNGEE. The CDR3 DNA sequence: TGTGCCAGCAGCGTAGGAGTACAGTTATACAATGAGCAGTTCTTC. It yields the protein CASSVGVQLYNEQFF.

The chain couples TRBV11-2 to TRBJ2-3, with a possible D match to TRBD2 (6 bases). Trimming took 0 bases from V and 10 from J, leaving 14 bases between them. CDR1 SGHAT and CDR2 FQNNGV come from the germline V gene. The CDR3 is 14 amino acids. The DNA of the CDR3 is TGTGCCAGCAGCTTAGATCGACTAGTCGGGTCGCAGTATTTT. It yields the protein CASSLDRLVGSQYF.

The chain uses TRBV6-5 and TRBJ2-1; the D gene is possibly TRBD2 (5 bases). Trimming left V 2 bases short and J 7 bases short, with 12 bases between. CDR3 length: 14 residues. CDR1 and CDR2 (germline): MNHEY, SVGAGI. CDR3 sequence: CASSYSEGGNEQFF. The CDR3 bases are TGTGCCAGCAGTTACAGCGAGGGTGGGAATGAGCAGTTCTTC.

The V call is TRBV4-3, the J call TRBJ1-5; the D is unclear. In germline, CDR1 is LGHNA, CDR2 YSLEER. This CDR3 spans 13 amino acids. V gave up 0 bases and J gave up 9 bases, with 9 bases separating them. The CDR3: CASSQDREAPQHF. DNA for the CDR3: TGCGCCAGCAGCCAAGATCGGGAAGCGCCCCAGCATTTT.

The chain couples TRBV5-1 to TRBJ2-1, with D perhaps matching TRBD2 (5 bases). The CDR3 is made up of 16 amino acids. CDR1 and CDR2 (germline): SGHRS, YFSETQ. The V end lost 2 bases, the J end lost 0 bases, and 12 bases lay between the germline ends. The CDR3 is CASSFSSRSSYNEQFF. CDR3 DNA sequence: TGCGCCAGCAGCTTTTCTAGCCGGAGCTCCTACAATGAGCAGTTCTTC.

This clone was observed a single time. This rearrangement joins TRBV4-2 to TRBJ2-1; 7 bases map to TRBD2. The CDR3 totals 22 residues. With V trimmed by 4 bases and J by 3 bases, 27 bases remained unmatched. The V gene's germline CDR1 is LGHNA and CDR2 YNFKEQ. CDR3 in DNA: TGTGCCAGCAGCCTCTTCGATAGATGGGGGAGGGCCTTACCTAGTAACTACAATGAGCAGTTCTTC. Translation gives CASSLFDRWGRALPSNYNEQFF.

Only a few counts were recorded for this clone. V usage is TRBV5-4 and J usage is TRBJ1-2; the match to TRBD1 covers 8 bases. With V trimmed by 0 bases and J by 4 bases, 5 bases remained unmatched. The germline V gene encodes CDR1 SGHNT and CDR2 YYREEE (reference sequence). The CDR3 length is 15 residues. The CDR3, as DNA: TGTGCCAGCAGCTTGGGGACAGGGCCCACCTATGGCTACACCTTC. It translates to CASSLGTGPTYGYTF.

V and J are TRBV3-1 (or the pseudogene TRBV3-2) and TRBJ2-6; D possibly corresponds to TRBD2 (5 bases). This CDR3 is built from 14 residues. V shed 4 bases and J shed 2 bases, with 6 bases lying between them. CDR1 and CDR2 from the germline V gene are LGHDT and YNNKEL (reference sequence). CDR3: CASSPSPGANVLTF. As DNA, the CDR3 is TGTGCCAGCAGCCCTAGCCCTGGGGCCAACGTCCTGACTTTC.

The rearrangement uses TRBV19 and TRBJ2-4; weak D call: TRBD1 (6 bases). The ends were cut back, 11 bases at V and 0 bases at J, with 17 bases in the middle. CDR3 length: 15 residues. Germline CDR1 LNHDA, CDR2 SQIVND (reference sequence). The CDR3: CAGDRDTLAKNIQYF. The CDR3 DNA follows: TGTGCCGGAGATCGGGACACCTTAGCCAAAAACATTCAGTACTTC.

This chain joins TRBV6-5 and TRBJ2-2; 9 bases are shared with TRBD1. V trimming: 10 bases; J trimming: 4 bases; junction bases outside the gene matches: 10. Germline V gene data show CDR1 as MNHEY and CDR2 as SVGAGI. The CDR3 covers 15 residues. The CDR3 reads CATVGTGLGTGELFF. CDR3 in DNA: TGTGCCACCGTGGGGACAGGGTTGGGCACCGGGGAGCTGTTTTTT.

The chain combines TRBV7-6 with TRBJ2-7; a possible D gene is TRBD2 (5 bases). The ends were cut back, 5 bases at V and 9 bases at J, with 20 bases in the middle. CDR1 SGHVS and CDR2 FNYEAQ come from the germline V gene. The CDR3 totals 14 residues. CDR3 DNA: TGTGCCAGCAGCCTAAGTTTTGTTCCTCGGGGGCAGTACTTC. Its translation is CASSLSFVPRGQYF.